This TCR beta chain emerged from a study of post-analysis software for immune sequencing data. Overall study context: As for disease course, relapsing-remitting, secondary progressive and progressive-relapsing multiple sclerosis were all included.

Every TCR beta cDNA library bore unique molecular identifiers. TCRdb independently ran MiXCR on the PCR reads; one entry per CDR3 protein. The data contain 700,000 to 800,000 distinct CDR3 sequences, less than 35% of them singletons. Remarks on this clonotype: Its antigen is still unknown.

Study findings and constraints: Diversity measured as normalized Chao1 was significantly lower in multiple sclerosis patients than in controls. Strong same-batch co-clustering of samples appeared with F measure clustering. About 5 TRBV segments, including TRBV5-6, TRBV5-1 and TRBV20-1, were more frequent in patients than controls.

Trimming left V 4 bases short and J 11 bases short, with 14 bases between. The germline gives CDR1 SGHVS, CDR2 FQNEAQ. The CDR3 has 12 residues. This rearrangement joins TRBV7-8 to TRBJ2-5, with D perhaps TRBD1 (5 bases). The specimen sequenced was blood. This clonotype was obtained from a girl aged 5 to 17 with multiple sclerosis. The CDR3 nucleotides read TGTGCCAGCAGCTCCTGGGGCCAGGAGCAGTACTTC. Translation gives CASSSWGQEQYF.